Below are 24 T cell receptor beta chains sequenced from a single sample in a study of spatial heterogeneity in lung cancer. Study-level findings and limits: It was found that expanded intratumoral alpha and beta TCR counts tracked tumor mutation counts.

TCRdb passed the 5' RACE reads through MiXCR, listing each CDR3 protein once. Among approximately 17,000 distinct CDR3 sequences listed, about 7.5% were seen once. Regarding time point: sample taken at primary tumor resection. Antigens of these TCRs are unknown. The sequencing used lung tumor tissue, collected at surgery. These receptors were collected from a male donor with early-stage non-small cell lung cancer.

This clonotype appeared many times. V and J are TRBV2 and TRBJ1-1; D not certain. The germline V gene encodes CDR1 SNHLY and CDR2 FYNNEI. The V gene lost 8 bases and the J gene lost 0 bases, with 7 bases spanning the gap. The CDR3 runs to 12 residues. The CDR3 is CASLMMNTEAFF. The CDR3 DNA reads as TGTGCCAGCCTCATGATGAACACTGAAGCTTTCTTT. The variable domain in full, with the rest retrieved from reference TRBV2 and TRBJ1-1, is EPEVTQTPSHQVTQMGQEVILRCVPISNHLYFYWYRQILGQKVEFLVSFYNNEISEKSEIFDDQFSVERPDGSNFTLKIRSTKLEDSAMYFCASLMMNTEAFFGQGTRLTVV.

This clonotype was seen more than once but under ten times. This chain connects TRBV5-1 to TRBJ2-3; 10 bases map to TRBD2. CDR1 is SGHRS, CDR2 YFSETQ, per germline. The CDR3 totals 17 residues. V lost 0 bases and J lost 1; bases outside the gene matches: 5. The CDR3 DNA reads TGCGCCAGCAGCTTGGATACTAGCGGGGAGCGCACAGATACGCAGTATTTT. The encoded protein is CASSLDTSGERTDTQYF.

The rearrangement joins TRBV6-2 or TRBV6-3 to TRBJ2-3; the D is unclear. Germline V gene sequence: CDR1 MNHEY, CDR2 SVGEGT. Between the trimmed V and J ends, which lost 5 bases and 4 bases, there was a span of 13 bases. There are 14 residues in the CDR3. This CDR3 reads CASSRAATADTQYF. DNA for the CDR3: TGTGCCAGCAGTAGAGCAGCAACCGCAGATACGCAGTATTTT.

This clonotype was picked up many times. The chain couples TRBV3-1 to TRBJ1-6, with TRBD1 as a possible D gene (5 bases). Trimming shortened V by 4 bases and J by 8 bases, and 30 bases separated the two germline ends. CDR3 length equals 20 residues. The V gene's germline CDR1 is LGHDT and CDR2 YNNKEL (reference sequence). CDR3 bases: TGTGCCAGCAGCCCCCGGGGAGGGGTGGGAAGAGACATTCGATATTCACCCCTCCACTTT. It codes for CASSPRGGVGRDIRYSPLHF.

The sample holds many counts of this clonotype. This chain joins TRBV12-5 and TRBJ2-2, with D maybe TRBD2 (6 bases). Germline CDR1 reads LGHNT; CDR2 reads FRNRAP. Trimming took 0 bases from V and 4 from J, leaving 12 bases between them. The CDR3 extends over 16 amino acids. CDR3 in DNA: TGTGCTAGTGGTTTGGTAGGAGGGTACGGCACCGGGGAGCTGTTTTTT. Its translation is CASGLVGGYGTGELFF.

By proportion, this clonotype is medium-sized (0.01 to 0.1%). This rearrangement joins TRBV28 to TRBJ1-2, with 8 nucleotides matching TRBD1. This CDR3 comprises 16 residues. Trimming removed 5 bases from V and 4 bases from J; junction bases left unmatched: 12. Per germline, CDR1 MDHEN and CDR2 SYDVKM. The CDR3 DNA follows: TGTGCCAGCAGTGCATCCGGGACAGGCCTTGGCTATGGCTACACCTTC. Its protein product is CASSASGTGLGYGYTF.

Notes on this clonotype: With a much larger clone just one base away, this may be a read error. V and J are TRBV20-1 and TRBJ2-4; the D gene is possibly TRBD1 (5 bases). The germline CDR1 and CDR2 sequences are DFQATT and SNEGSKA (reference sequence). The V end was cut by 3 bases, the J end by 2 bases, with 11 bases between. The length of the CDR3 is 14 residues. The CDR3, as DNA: TGCAGTGCTAGGTCCGGACAAACCAAAAACATTCAGTACTTC. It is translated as CSARSGQTKNIQYF.

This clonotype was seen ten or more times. As DNA, the CDR3 is TGTGCCATCCTTAACACAGATACGCAGTATTTT. Its translation is CAILNTDTQYF. This chain joins TRBV10-3 and TRBJ2-3; D is unclear. The germline CDR1 and CDR2 sequences are ENHRY and SYGVKD. This CDR3 has 11 amino acids. V lost 8 bases and J lost 2, with 5 bases in between.

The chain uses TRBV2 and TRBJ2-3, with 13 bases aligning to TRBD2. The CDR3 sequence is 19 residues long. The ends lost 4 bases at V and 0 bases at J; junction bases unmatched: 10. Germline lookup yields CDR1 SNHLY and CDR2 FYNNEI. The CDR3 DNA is TGTGCCAGCAGTGTCCCCGGGACTAGCGGGGCCCTTAGCACAGATACGCAGTATTTT. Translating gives CASSVPGTSGALSTDTQYF. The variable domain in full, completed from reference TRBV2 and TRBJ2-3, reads EPEVTQTPSHQVTQMGQEVILRCVPISNHLYFYWYRQILGQKVEFLVSFYNNEISEKSEIFDDQFSVERPDGSNFTLKIRSTKLEDSAMYFCASSVPGTSGALSTDTQYFGPGTRLTVL.

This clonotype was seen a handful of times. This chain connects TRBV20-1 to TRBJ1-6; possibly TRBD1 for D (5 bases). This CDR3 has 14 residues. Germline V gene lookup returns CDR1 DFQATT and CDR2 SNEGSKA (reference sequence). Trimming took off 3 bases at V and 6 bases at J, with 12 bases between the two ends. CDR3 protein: CSARTDTFNSPLHF. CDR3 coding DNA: TGCAGTGCTAGGACGGACACATTTAATTCACCCCTCCACTTT.

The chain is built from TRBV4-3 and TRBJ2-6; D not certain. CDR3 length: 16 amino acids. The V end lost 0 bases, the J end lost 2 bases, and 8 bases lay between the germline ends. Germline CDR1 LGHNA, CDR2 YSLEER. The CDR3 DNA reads TGCGCCAGCAGCCAAGAGAATTGGGCTGGGGCCAACGTCCTGACTTTC. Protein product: CASSQENWAGANVLTF.

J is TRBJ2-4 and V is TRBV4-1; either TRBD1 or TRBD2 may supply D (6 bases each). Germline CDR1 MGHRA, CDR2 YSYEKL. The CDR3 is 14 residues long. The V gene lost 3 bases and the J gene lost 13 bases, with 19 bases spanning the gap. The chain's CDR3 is CASSQEGDARMQYF. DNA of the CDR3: TGCGCCAGCAGCCAGGAGGGGGACGCTAGGATGCAGTACTTC.

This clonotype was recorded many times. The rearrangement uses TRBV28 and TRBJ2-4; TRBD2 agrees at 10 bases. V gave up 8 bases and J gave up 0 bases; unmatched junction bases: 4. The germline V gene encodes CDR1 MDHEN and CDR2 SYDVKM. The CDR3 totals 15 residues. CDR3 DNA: TGTGCCAGCGATAGCGGGGGGCTAGCCAAAAACATTCAGTACTTC. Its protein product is CASDSGGLAKNIQYF.

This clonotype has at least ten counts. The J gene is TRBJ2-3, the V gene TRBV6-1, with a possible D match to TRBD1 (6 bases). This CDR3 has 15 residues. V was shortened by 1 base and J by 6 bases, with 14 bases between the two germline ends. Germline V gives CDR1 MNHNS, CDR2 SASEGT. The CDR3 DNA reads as TGTGCCAGCAGTGAAGAAACAGGGAGTTGGGATACGCAGTATTTT. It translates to CASSEETGSWDTQYF.

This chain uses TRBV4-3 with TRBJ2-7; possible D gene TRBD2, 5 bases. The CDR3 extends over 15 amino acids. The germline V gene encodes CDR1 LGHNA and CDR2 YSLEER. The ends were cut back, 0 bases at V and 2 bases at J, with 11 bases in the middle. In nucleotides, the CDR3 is TGCGCCAGCAGCCAAGAGAGGGTCAGCACCTACGAGCAGTACTTC. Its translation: CASSQERVSTYEQYF.

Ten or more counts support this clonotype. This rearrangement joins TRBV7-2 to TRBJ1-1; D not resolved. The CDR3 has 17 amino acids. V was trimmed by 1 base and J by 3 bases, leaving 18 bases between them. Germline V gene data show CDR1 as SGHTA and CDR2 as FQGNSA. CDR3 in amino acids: CASSLDAVQWLDTEAFF. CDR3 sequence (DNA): TGTGCCAGCAGCTTAGACGCGGTACAGTGGTTGGACACTGAAGCTTTCTTT.

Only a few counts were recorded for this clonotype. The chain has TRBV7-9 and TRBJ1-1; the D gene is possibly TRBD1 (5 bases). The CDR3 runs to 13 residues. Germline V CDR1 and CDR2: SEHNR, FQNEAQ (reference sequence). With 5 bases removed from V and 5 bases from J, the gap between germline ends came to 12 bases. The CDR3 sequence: CASSGGLGTEAFF. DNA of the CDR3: TGTGCCAGCAGCGGGGGATTGGGGACTGAAGCTTTCTTT. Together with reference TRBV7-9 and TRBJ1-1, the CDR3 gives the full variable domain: DTGVSQNPRHKITKRGQNVTFRCDPISEHNRLYWYRQTLGQGPEFLTYFQNEAQLEKSRLLSDRFSAERPKGSFSTLEIQRTEQGDSAMYLCASSGGLGTEAFFGQGTRLTVV.

The CDR3 protein is CASSLRGGAGAQETQYF. CDR3 DNA sequence: TGCGCCAGCAGCTTGCGGGGGGGAGCGGGGGCCCAAGAGACCCAGTACTTC. The chain uses TRBV5-1 and TRBJ2-5, with 8 bases that match TRBD2. With 1 base clipped from V and 1 base from J, the junction kept 9 bases outside the gene matches. Germline CDR1 and CDR2: SGHRS and YFSETQ. CDR3 size: 17 residues.

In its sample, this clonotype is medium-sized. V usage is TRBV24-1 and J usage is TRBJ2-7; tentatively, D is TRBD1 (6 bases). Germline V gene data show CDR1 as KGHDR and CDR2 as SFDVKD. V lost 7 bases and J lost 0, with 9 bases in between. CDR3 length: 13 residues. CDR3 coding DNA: TGTGCCACCAGCGGGACACACTCCTACGAGCAGTACTTC. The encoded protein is CATSGTHSYEQYF.

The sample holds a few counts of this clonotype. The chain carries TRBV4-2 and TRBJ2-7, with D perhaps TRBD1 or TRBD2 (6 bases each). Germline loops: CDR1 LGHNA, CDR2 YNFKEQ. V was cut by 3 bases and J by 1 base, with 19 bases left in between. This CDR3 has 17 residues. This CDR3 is CASSQQLGAGTSYEQYF. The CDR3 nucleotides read TGTGCCAGCAGCCAGCAATTGGGGGCGGGGACGTCCTACGAGCAGTACTTC.

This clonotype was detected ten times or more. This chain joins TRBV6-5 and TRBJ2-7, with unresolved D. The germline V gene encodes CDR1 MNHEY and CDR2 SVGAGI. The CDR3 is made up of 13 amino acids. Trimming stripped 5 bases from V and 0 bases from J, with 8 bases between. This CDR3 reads CASSPDRSYEQYF. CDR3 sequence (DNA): TGTGCCAGCAGTCCGGACCGCTCCTACGAGCAGTACTTC.

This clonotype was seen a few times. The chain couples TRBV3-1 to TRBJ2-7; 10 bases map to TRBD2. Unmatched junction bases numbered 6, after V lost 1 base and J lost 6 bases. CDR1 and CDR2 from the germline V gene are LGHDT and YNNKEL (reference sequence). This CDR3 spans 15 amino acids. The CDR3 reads CASSQGLAGVGEQYF. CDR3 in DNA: TGTGCCAGCAGCCAAGGTCTAGCGGGGGTTGGCGAGCAGTACTTC.

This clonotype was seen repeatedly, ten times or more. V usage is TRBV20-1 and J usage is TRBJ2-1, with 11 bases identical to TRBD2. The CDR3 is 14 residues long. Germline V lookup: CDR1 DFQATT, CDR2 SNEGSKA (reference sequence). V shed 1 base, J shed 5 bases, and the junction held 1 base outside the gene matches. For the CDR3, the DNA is TGCAGTGCTAGAGCACTAGCGGGGGACAATGAGCAGTTCTTC. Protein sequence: CSARALAGDNEQFF.

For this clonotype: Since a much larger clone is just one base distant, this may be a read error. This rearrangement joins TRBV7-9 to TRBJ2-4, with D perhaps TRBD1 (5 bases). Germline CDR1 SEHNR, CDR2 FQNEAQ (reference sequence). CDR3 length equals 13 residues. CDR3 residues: CASSLGGENMQYF. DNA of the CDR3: TGTGCCAGCAGCTTAGGGGGCGAAAACATGCAGTACTTC.